This TCR beta chain was sequenced for a study of regulatory T cells in long-lasting Graves disease. Overall study results and limits: The study examined only peripheral blood, not thyroid tissue.

With iRepertoire HTBI primers and Arm-PCR of CDR3 regions, TCR beta libraries were built. From the multiplex PCR reads, TCRdb called clonotypes with MiXCR, one entry per CDR3 protein. The sample has about 540,000 distinct CDR3 sequences; roughly 14% are singletons. In this sample, this clonotype turned up a few times. Its cognate antigen is unknown. The CDR3 runs 14 residues. CDR1 and CDR2 (germline): MDHEN, SYDVKM. The V end was cut by 2 bases, the J end by 9 bases, with 15 bases between. Time point described: newly diagnosed GD, antithyroid drugs for less than 3 months. The authors made the TCR library using RNA they extracted from PBMCs. The data also belong to a second study, concerning T cells in Graves' hyperthyroidism and ophthalmopathy. That paper notes: Clinical symptoms, serum thyroxine and TRAb, thyroid ultrasound and orbital computed tomography together formed the diagnostic basis.

The receptor's source is a man younger than 45 with Graves disease. J is TRBJ2-3 and V is TRBV28, with D possibly called TRBD1 or TRBD2 (5 bases each). The source material was peripheral blood mononuclear cells (PBMCs), sampled at new diagnosis, from a patient treated with antithyroid drugs. The CDR3 reads CASSLKRIPGTQYF. The DNA for the CDR3 is TGTGCCAGCAGTTTAAAGCGGATTCCAGGGACGCAGTATTTT.